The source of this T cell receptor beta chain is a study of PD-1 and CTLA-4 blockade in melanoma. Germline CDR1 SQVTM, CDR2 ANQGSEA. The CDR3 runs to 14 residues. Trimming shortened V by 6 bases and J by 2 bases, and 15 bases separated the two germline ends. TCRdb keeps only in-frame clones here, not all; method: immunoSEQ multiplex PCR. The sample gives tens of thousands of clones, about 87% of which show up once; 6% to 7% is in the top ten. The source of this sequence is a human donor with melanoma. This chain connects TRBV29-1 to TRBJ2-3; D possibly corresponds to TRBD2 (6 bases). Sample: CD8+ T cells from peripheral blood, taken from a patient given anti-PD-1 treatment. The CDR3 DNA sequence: TGCAGCGTGGGGGAGGACACCTTCACAGATACGCAGTATTTT. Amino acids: CSVGEDTFTDTQYF.